This T cell receptor beta chain was recorded in a study of T cells after somatic rescue of genetic block. Produced via immunoSEQ multiplex PCR; TCRdb's table is partial and in-frame only. This sample has 9,500 to 15,000 clones; approximately 74% occur once, and the top ten carry roughly 12%. Sequenced: peripheral blood mononuclear cells (PBMCs). This clonotype was sampled from a boy younger than 18.

The CDR3 region is CASSDSPGTPTIPTNEKLFF. Here the CDR3 DNA reads TGTGCCAGCAGTGACTCTCCCGGGACCCCGACGATCCCAACTAATGAAAAACTGTTTTTT. V usage is TRBV6-4 and J usage is TRBJ1-4; D is perhaps TRBD1 (5 bases). Germline-derived CDR1 and CDR2 are MRHNA and SNTAGT. This CDR3 contains 20 residues. Between the trimmed V and J ends, which lost 0 bases and 0 bases, there was a span of 20 bases.